The rows below give T cell receptor beta chains drawn from one sample of a study of T cell repertoires in cytomegalovirus infection. TCRdb reprocessed the reads with MiXCR, giving one entry per CDR3 protein. The table lists 200,000 to 300,000 distinct CDR3 sequences, roughly 10% of them singletons. The sample was PBMCs. The receptors were gathered from a human donor in good health (CMV status not recorded). Some clones in this sample may be carry-over from other donors' samples. Each CDR3 is given without its conserved first and last residue. The order of the fields is V gene, clone size, J gene, CDR3 protein. For some rows the clone size is stated as once, few or many, or as a class when expanded; others skip it.

V gene: TRBV11-2; clone size: NA; J gene: TRBJ1-1; CDR3 protein: ASSKQGLNTEAF
V gene: TRBV19; clone size: many; J gene: TRBJ1-6; CDR3 protein: ASSHRGRDAPLH
V gene: TRBV7-2; clone size: many; J gene: TRBJ1-5; CDR3 protein: ASSLDGAGTGNQPQH
V gene: TRBV20-1; clone size: few; J gene: TRBJ2-7; CDR3 protein: SARRTGYYEQY
V gene: TRBV19; clone size: NA; J gene: TRBJ2-1; CDR3 protein: ASSRTSGSSSYNEQF
V gene: TRBV4-3; clone size: few; J gene: TRBJ2-4; CDR3 protein: ASSQEGLTASKNIQY
V gene: TRBV14; clone size: many; J gene: TRBJ2-1; CDR3 protein: ASSQRRAFYNEQF
V gene: TRBV14; clone size: NA; J gene: TRBJ2-1; CDR3 protein: ASSVLPRNEQF
V gene: TRBV7-6; clone size: few; J gene: TRBJ1-4; CDR3 protein: ASSDMPSASGRFNEKLF
V gene: TRBV19; clone size: many; J gene: TRBJ2-1; CDR3 protein: ASSTTGTGADEQF
V gene: TRBV7-2; clone size: many; J gene: TRBJ2-1; CDR3 protein: ASSPEAPAGSEF
V gene: TRBV19; clone size: many; J gene: TRBJ2-2; CDR3 protein: ASNEWGWGDTGELF
V gene: TRBV7-2; clone size: many; J gene: TRBJ1-5; CDR3 protein: ASSFTGTTSNQPQH
V gene: TRBV28; clone size: few; J gene: TRBJ1-1; CDR3 protein: ASSFRRYTEAF
V gene: TRBV6-6; clone size: many; J gene: TRBJ2-7; CDR3 protein: ASSYNLGSTYEQY
V gene: TRBV7-6; clone size: many; J gene: TRBJ1-5; CDR3 protein: ASSARGGGDGNQPQH
V gene: TRBV6-4; clone size: many; J gene: TRBJ2-1; CDR3 protein: ASSARATGGHEQF
V gene: TRBV5-5; clone size: many; J gene: TRBJ1-1; CDR3 protein: ASSPGTPSLNTEAF
V gene: TRBV25-1; clone size: NA; J gene: TRBJ1-4; CDR3 protein: ASSGRGLGEKLF
V gene: TRBV20-1; clone size: many; J gene: TRBJ1-5; CDR3 protein: SVTGPGGSNQPQH
V gene: TRBV12-3/TRBV12-4; clone size: NA; J gene: TRBJ2-7; CDR3 protein: ASTGDNSYEQY
V gene: TRBV7-8; clone size: few; J gene: TRBJ2-3; CDR3 protein: ASSLGTGSDTQY
V gene: TRBV11-2; clone size: many; J gene: TRBJ2-1; CDR3 protein: ASTGTHNEQF